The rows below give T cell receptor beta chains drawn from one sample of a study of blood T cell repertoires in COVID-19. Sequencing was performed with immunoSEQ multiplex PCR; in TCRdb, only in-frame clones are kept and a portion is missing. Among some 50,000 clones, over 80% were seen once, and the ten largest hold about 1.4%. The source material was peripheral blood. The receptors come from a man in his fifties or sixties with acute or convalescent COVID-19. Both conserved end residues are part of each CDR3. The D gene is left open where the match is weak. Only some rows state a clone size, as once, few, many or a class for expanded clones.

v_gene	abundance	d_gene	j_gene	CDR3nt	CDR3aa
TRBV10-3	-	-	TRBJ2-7	TGTGCCATCAGTGACGGGGGGCCATACGAGCAGTACTTC	CAISDGGPYEQYF
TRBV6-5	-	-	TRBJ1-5	TGTGCCAGCAGTTCCAGGGGCGGACAGCCCCAGCATTTT	CASSSRGGQPQHF
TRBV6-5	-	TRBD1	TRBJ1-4	TGTGCCAGCAGCCGAGGACAGGGAGGTGAAAAACTGTTTTTT	CASSRGQGGEKLFF
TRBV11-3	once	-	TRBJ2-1	TGTGCCAGCAGCTTAGAGGGGAGCCGTAATGAGCAGTTCTTC	CASSLEGSRNEQFF
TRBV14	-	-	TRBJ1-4	TGTGCCAGCAGCCAAGAAGGGCTTCGGGGGGGAACTAATGAAAAACTGTTTTTT	CASSQEGLRGGTNEKLFF
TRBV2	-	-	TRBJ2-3	TGTGCCAGCAGTGGCGGACAAGGCCTCAATACGCAGTATTTT	CASSGGQGLNTQYF
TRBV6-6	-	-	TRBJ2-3	TGTGCCAGCAGTCGCGGACAGTTGGGGGACACAGATACGCAGTATTTT	CASSRGQLGDTDTQYF
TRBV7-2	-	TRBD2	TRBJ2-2	TGTGCCAGCAGCTGGACTAGCGGGAACACCGGGGAGCTGTTTTTT	CASSWTSGNTGELFF
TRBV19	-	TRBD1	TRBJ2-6	TGTGCCAGTACTGTCCCGGGACAGGGTTCAGGGGCCAACGTCCTGACTTTC	CASTVPGQGSGANVLTF
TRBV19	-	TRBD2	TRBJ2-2	TGTGCCAGTAGTATAGTACGGGGTGCGGGAGTCACCGGGGAGCTGTTTTTT	CASSIVRGAGVTGELFF
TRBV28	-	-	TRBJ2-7	TGTGCCAGCAGTTTATTAGCCAGGGGCGAGCAGTACTTC	CASSLLARGEQYF
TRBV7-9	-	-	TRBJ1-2	TGTGCCAGCAGCCTCCCGGTCGGGGGCTACACCTTC	CASSLPVGGYTF
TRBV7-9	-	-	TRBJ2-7	TGTGCCAGCAGCCATACAGGAGACTCCTACGAGCAGTACTTC	CASSHTGDSYEQYF
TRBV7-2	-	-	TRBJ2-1	TGTGCCAGCAGCGCAGGTCCGGATGAGCAGTTCTTC	CASSAGPDEQFF
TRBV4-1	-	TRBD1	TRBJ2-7	TGCGCCAGCAGTACGCCACAGGGGTCCTACGAGCAGTACTTC	CASSTPQGSYEQYF
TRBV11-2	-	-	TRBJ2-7	TGTGCCAGCAGCTTAGGCGACTCCTACGAGCAGTACTTC	CASSLGDSYEQYF
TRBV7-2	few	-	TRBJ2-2	TGTGCCAGCAGCCCCTTTCCTCGAGGGCCGAGGAACACCGGGGAGCTGTTTTTT	CASSPFPRGPRNTGELFF
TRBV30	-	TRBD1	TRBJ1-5	TGTGCCTGGAATCGGGACAGGGAAAGTCAGCCCCAGCATTTT	CAWNRDRESQPQHF
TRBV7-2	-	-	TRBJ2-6	TGTGCCAGCAGCCCCTCCCGGGTTGGGGCCAACGTCCTGACTTTC	CASSPSRVGANVLTF
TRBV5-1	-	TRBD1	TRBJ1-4	TGCGCCAGCAGCCAACAGGGGACCCCTAATGAAAAACTGTTTTTT	CASSQQGTPNEKLFF
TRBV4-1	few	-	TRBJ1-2	TGCGCCAGCAGCCAAGATCCGAACGGGGGGATGGGCTACACCTTC	CASSQDPNGGMGYTF
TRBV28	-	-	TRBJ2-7	TGTGCCAGCAGTTTTCCCCGGGGGACGGCCGAGCAGTACTTC	CASSFPRGTAEQYF
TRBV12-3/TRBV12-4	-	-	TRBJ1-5	TGTGCCAGCAGTTTCGGGAAAGATCAGCCCCAGCATTTT	CASSFGKDQPQHF
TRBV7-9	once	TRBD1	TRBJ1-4	TGTGCCAGCAGCCCCACCGGGACAGGGTTGTTTAATGAAAAACTGTTTTTT	CASSPTGTGLFNEKLFF
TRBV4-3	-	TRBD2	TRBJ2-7	TGCGCCAGCAGCCAAGAACCTAGCGGGGGGTCCTACGAGCAGTACTTC	CASSQEPSGGSYEQYF
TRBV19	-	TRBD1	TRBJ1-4	TGTGCCAGTAGTCCTTCCGGACAGGGGATAGGTGAAAAACTGTTTTTT	CASSPSGQGIGEKLFF
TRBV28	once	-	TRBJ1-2	TGTGCCAGCAGTGGGTCGGGAGGCGCAAACTATGGCTACACCTTC	CASSGSGGANYGYTF
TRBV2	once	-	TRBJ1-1	TGTGCCAGCAGTCCCCGCCGGGAGAACACTGAAGCTTTCTTT	CASSPRRENTEAFF
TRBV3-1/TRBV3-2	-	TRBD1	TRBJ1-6	TGTGCCAGCAGCGCCCGGGACAGCAATTCACCCCTCCACTTT	CASSARDSNSPLHF